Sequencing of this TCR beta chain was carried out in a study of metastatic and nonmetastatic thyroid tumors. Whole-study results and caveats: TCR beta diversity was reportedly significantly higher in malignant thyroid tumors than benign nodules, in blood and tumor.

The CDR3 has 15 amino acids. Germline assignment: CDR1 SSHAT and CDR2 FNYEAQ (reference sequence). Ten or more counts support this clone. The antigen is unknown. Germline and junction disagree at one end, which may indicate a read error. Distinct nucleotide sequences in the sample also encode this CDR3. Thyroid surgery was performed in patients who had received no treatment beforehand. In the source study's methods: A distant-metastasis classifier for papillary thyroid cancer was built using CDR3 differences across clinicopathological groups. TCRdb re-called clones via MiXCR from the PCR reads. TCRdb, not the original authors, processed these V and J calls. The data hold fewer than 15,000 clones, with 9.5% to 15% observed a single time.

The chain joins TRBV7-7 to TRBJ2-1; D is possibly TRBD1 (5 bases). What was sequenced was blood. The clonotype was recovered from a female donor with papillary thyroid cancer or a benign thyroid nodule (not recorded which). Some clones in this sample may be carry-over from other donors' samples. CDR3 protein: CASSLEPGKLNEQFF. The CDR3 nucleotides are TGTGCTAGCAGCTTAGAACCAGGGAAACTCAATGAGCAGTTCTTC.